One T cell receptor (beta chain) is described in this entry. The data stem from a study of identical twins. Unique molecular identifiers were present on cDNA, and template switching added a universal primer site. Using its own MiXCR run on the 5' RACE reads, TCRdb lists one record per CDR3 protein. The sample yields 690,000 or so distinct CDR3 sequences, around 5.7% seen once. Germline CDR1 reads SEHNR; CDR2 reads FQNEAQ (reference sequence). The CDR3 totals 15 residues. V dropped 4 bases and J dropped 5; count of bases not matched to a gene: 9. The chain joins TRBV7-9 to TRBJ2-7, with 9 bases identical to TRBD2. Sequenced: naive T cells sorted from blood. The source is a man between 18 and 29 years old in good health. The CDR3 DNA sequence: TGTGCCAGCAGCTCACCACCGGGACTAGCCCACGAGCAGTACTTC. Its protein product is CASSSPPGLAHEQYF.